Described below is a single TCR beta chain sequence and its context. The antigen is undetermined. This record comes from a study of OX40 agonist ivuxolimab in advanced cancers. At the level of the study: Dosing consisted of intravenous ivuxolimab at 0.01 to 10 mg/kg every 2 weeks. Patients in dose escalation had liver, melanoma, kidney or head and neck cancers. Points from the study as a whole: Both blood CD4+ and CD8+ T cells showed clonal growth by week 6 at 0.1 to 3.0 mg/kg.

The V and J ends lost 6 bases and 6 bases respectively, with 24 bases between them. This CDR3 comprises 16 residues. Germline CDR1 is LNHDA and CDR2 is SQIVND (reference sequence). Clones were read by immunoSEQ multiplex PCR, and TCRdb kept only the in-frame ones, dropping some. The sample carries tens of thousands of clones, roughly 90% recorded once. This TCR derives from an adult with an advanced solid tumor such as melanoma, head and neck, liver or kidney cancer. The starting material was CD4+ or CD8+ T cells sorted from blood, obtained in a trial of the OX40 agonist ivuxolimab. The gene calls are TRBV19 and TRBJ2-7, with D unresolved. The DNA for the CDR3 is TGTGCCAGTAGCGTGGGTCAGGCCCTCGTTACGGGCGAGCAGTACTTC. Amino acid sequence: CASSVGQALVTGEQYF.